This T cell receptor (beta chain) was identified during a study of technical replicates of blood from a few donors. The method was immunoSEQ multiplex PCR; TCRdb's version includes in-frame clones alone and lacks a portion of them. The repertoire holds 55,000 to 80,000 clones, 95% to 98% seen once, with 0.16% in the top ten. The CDR3 consists of 14 residues. Trimming stripped 3 bases from V and 3 bases from J, with 12 bases between. CDR1 is SGHDT, CDR2 YYEEEE, per germline. V and J are TRBV5-6 and TRBJ2-5; TRBD2 might be the D (5 bases). Sequencing used T cells isolated from PBMCs. The clonotype was recovered from a human donor in good health. The chain's CDR3 is CASSSLTNEETQYF. The CDR3 DNA sequence: TGTGCCAGCAGCTCCCTGACTAACGAAGAGACCCAGTACTTC.